The 9 T cell receptor beta chains below were found in one sample sequenced in a study of blood T cell repertoires in COVID-19 (dated by TCRdb to 2019 to 2021). The method behind the library was the immunoSEQ multiplex PCR assay. This immuneACCESS table, as held by TCRdb, lists in-frame sequences with V and J called but not all clones. Of the missing ones, under half trace to an unresolved V gene in checked studies; the others have no known cause. The sample table records under 200,000 clones; more than 70% of these occur just once. The ten largest clones add up to around 6% of the sample. Sequences were obtained from peripheral blood. The receptors originated from a man aged 35 to 55 with active or convalescent COVID-19.

V usage is TRBV7-9 and J usage is TRBJ2-2, with 9 bases that match TRBD1. Germline V gene data show CDR1 as SEHNR and CDR2 as FQNEAQ (reference sequence). Trimming took 9 bases from V and 6 from J; bases not matched to a gene: 8. The CDR3 is made up of 14 amino acids. The CDR3 here is CASTGGAWAGELFF. The CDR3 nucleotides are TGTGCCAGTACAGGGGGCGCTTGGGCCGGGGAGCTGTTTTTT.

The rearrangement joins TRBV19 to TRBJ1-5, with a possible D match to TRBD1 (6 bases). Trimming left V 8 bases short and J 2 bases short, with 13 bases between. Germline loops: CDR1 LNHDA, CDR2 SQIVND (reference sequence). This CDR3 contains 14 residues. Written as DNA, the CDR3 is TGTGCCAGTCGGGCTGGGGGCCGCAATCAGCCCCAGCATTTT. It translates to CASRAGGRNQPQHF.

The gene calls are TRBV19 and TRBJ1-1; weak D call: TRBD1 (5 bases). V lost 8 bases and J lost 4, with 17 bases in between. This CDR3 is 14 amino acids long. Germline V gene data show CDR1 as LNHDA and CDR2 as SQIVND (reference sequence). DNA for the CDR3: TGTGCCAGTCTTGGTGGGGGGTTAGGCACTGAAGCTTTCTTT. Residues: CASLGGGLGTEAFF. The complete variable domain, with remaining parts taken from reference TRBV19 and TRBJ1-1, reads DGGITQSPKYLFRKEGQNVTLSCEQNLNHDAMYWYRQDPGQGLRLIYYSQIVNDFQKGDIAEGYSVSREKKESFPLTVTSAQKNPTAFYLCASLGGGLGTEAFFGQGTRLTVV.

V is TRBV7-2 and J is TRBJ1-1; D ambiguous. This CDR3 is 13 amino acids long. Trimming cost V 3 bases and J 5 bases, with 10 bases left between them. Per the germline V gene, CDR1 is SGHTA and CDR2 is FQGNSA. Here the CDR3 reads CASSLREGTEAFF. CDR3 sequence (DNA): TGTGCCAGCAGCTTGAGGGAGGGTACTGAAGCTTTCTTT.

V and J are TRBV28 and TRBJ1-2, with a possible D match to TRBD1 (6 bases). The CDR3 loop spans 15 amino acids. From germline, CDR1 is MDHEN and CDR2 SYDVKM. V lost 2 bases and J lost 7, with 17 bases in between. Here the CDR3 reads CASSLQGTSVSGYTF. Here the CDR3 DNA reads TGTGCCAGCAGTTTACAAGGGACATCGGTTTCTGGCTACACCTTC.

The CDR3 protein is CASSARLAGGPGELFF. The CDR3 DNA reads as TGTGCCAGTAGTGCCCGACTAGCGGGAGGGCCCGGGGAGCTGTTTTTT. V gene TRBV19 combines with J gene TRBJ2-2; TRBD2 agrees at 14 bases. Trimming took 5 bases from V and 6 from J; bases not matched to a gene: 5. The CDR3 spans 16 residues. Per germline, CDR1 LNHDA and CDR2 SQIVND (reference sequence).

This chain connects TRBV28 to TRBJ2-7; D is perhaps TRBD2 (7 bases). The CDR3 has 14 amino acids. Per the germline V gene, CDR1 is MDHEN and CDR2 is SYDVKM. V dropped 7 bases and J dropped 5 bases, with 18 bases sitting between them. As DNA, the CDR3 is TGTGCCAGCAAGAGTCCCGGGGGGCGTAACGAGCAGTACTTC. It specifies CASKSPGGRNEQYF.

The chain carries TRBV6-2 or TRBV6-3 and TRBJ2-2, with 9 positions matching TRBD1. This CDR3 region has 17 residues. After removal of 4 bases from V and 6 bases from J, the junction contained 12 bases not matched to a gene. CDR1 and CDR2 from the germline V gene are MNHEY and SVGEGT. This CDR3 reads CASSSYGGQGGSGELFF. DNA of the CDR3: TGTGCCAGCAGTTCCTATGGGGGACAGGGTGGCTCCGGGGAGCTGTTTTTT.

The DNA for the CDR3 is TGTGCCAGTAGTATCGGGAATCAGCCCCAGCATTTT. Protein sequence: CASSIGNQPQHF. V usage is TRBV19 and J usage is TRBJ1-5; no clear D gene. The germline CDR1 and CDR2 sequences are LNHDA and SQIVND (reference sequence). The CDR3 is 12 residues long. Trimming shortened V by 3 bases and J by 4 bases, and 4 bases separated the two germline ends. Using reference TRBV19 and TRBJ1-5 for the parts outside the CDR3, the full variable domain is DGGITQSPKYLFRKEGQNVTLSCEQNLNHDAMYWYRQDPGQGLRLIYYSQIVNDFQKGDIAEGYSVSREKKESFPLTVTSAQKNPTAFYLCASSIGNQPQHFGDGTRLSIL.